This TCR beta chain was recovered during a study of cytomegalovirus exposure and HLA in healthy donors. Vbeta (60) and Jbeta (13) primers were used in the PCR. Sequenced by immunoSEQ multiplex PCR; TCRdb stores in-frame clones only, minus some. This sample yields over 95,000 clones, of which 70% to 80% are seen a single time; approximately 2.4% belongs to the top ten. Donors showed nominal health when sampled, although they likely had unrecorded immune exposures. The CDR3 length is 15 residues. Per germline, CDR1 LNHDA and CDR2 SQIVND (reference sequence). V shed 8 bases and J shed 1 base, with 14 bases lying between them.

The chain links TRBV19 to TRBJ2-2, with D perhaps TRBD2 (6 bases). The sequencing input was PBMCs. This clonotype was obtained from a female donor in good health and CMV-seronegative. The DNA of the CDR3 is TGTGCCAGTCTAAAATGGGGGGAGAACACCGGGGAGCTGTTTTTT. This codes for CASLKWGENTGELFF.